This passage covers 10 T cell receptor beta chains from one sample sequenced in a study of early T cells in non-severe SARS-CoV-2 infection. In TCRdb, the 5' RACE reads were re-called with MiXCR into one record per CDR3 protein. The table shows tens of thousands of distinct CDR3 sequences, with approximately 13% occurring only once. Sequencing used whole blood. Receptor source: an adult who was a healthcare worker with PCR-confirmed SARS-CoV-2 infection or an uninfected control (not recorded which).

The chain carries TRBV11-1 and TRBJ1-4, with D uncertain. This CDR3 is built from 14 residues. Trimming removed 3 bases from V and 7 bases from J, with 12 bases in between. Germline V gene data show CDR1 as SGHAT and CDR2 as FQDESV (reference sequence). CDR3 residues: CASSLKGRSEKLFF. Written as DNA, the CDR3 is TGTGCCAGCAGCTTGAAAGGGCGGAGTGAAAAACTGTTTTTT.

The chain employs TRBV7-9 and TRBJ1-1; the D is unclear. CDR3 length: 16 amino acids. Germline CDR1 reads SEHNR; CDR2 reads FQNEAQ (reference sequence). The ends were cut back, 0 bases at V and 2 bases at J, with 13 bases in the middle. CDR3 nucleotide sequence: TGTGCCAGCAGCTTAGCCCTCGCAGGATCAAACACTGAAGCTTTCTTT. This encodes CASSLALAGSNTEAFF.

This clonotype was observed a handful of times. The chain recombines TRBV12-3 or TRBV12-4 with TRBJ1-1; TRBD1 aligns across 9 bases. Trimming cost V 4 bases and J 4 bases; bases outside gene matches: 4. This CDR3 spans 14 amino acids. The CDR3 protein is CASSSGTGPTEAFF. For the CDR3, the DNA is TGTGCCAGCAGTTCCGGGACAGGGCCCACTGAAGCTTTCTTT.

In its sample, this clonotype was seen a few times. The rearrangement joins TRBV18 to TRBJ2-2; 11 nucleotides line up with TRBD2. Losses at the gene ends were 4 bases for V and 3 bases for J; bases not matched to a gene: 7. CDR1 KGHSH and CDR2 LQKENI come from the germline V gene. The CDR3 totals 17 residues. The DNA for the CDR3 is TGTGCCAGCTCACGGTTACTAGCGGGAGAGGACACCGGGGAGCTGTTTTTT. Amino acids: CASSRLLAGEDTGELFF.

This clonotype was seen a few times. The DNA of the CDR3 is TGCAGTGCTAGAGGACTGTATAATTCACCCCTCCACTTT. This gives the protein CSARGLYNSPLHF. The J gene is TRBJ1-6, the V gene TRBV20-1, with D hard to call. The CDR3 extends over 13 amino acids. Germline CDR1 is DFQATT and CDR2 is SNEGSKA (reference sequence). The ends were cut back, 1 base at V and 4 bases at J, with 5 bases in the middle.

This clonotype appeared many times. The chain couples TRBV11-2 to TRBJ2-7, with 8 bases aligning to TRBD2. The trim removed 5 bases at V and 2 bases at J, leaving 8 bases unmatched. The germline V gene has CDR1 SGHAT and CDR2 FQNNGV. The CDR3 has 15 amino acids. CDR3 region: CASSPRTSWAYEQYF. CDR3 DNA sequence: TGTGCCAGCAGCCCACGGACTAGCTGGGCCTACGAGCAGTACTTC.

V gene TRBV5-1 combines with J gene TRBJ1-4; D is undetermined. Trimming shortened V by 0 bases and J by 8 bases, and 11 bases separated the two germline ends. CDR3 length: 14 residues. Germline V gene lookup returns CDR1 SGHRS and CDR2 YFSETQ. The CDR3 DNA sequence: TGCGCCAGCAGCTTGGAATGGGGAACGGAAAAACTGTTTTTT. This translates into CASSLEWGTEKLFF.

This clonotype was picked up a small number of times. This rearrangement joins TRBV3-1 to TRBJ1-2; TRBD1 agrees at 7 bases. The CDR3 spans 14 residues. Germline V gene lookup returns CDR1 LGHDT and CDR2 YNNKEL (reference sequence). V lost 4 bases, J lost 5 bases, and 7 bases stayed unmatched. For the CDR3, the DNA is TGTGCCAGCAGCCTACAGGGGCCTAGTTATGGCTACACCTTC. Translating it yields CASSLQGPSYGYTF.

The chain links TRBV19 to TRBJ1-1, with D tentatively TRBD1 (5 bases). V lost 1 base and J lost 6, with 15 bases in between. Germline loops: CDR1 LNHDA, CDR2 SQIVND (reference sequence). This CDR3 comprises 15 residues. The CDR3 here is CASSIVGTLKSEAFF. The CDR3, as DNA: TGTGCCAGTAGTATAGTCGGGACCTTGAAGTCTGAAGCTTTCTTT.

This sequence joins TRBV2 and TRBJ2-3, with 7 nucleotides matching TRBD1. This CDR3 contains 14 residues. CDR1 is SNHLY and CDR2 is FYNNEI in the germline V gene. Trimming took 2 bases from V and 5 from J; bases not matched to a gene: 4. The CDR3 sequence is CASSESYRGDTQYF. As DNA, the CDR3 is TGTGCCAGCAGTGAATCTTACAGGGGAGATACGCAGTATTTT.